One and the same sample provided the 30 T cell receptor beta chains below, sequenced in a study of breast tumors, draining lymph nodes, adjacent tissues. MiXCR was run by TCRdb on the multiplex PCR reads, yielding one entry per CDR3 protein. Of 100,000 to 150,000 distinct CDR3 sequences in the sample, just under 20% were seen once. The lymph nodes were axillary draining lymph nodes from breast cancer patients. Sequences were obtained from axillary lymph node tissue. Receptors were obtained from a female donor with breast cancer. Some clones in this sample may be carry-over from other donors' samples.

As concerns this clonotype: This sequence may be a read error, since a much larger clone differs from it by one base. This chain connects TRBV27 to TRBJ2-3; 7 bases fit TRBD1. CDR1 and CDR2 from the germline V gene are MNHEY and SMNVEV (reference sequence). With 5 bases clipped from V and 4 bases from J, the junction kept 9 bases outside the gene matches. This CDR3 contains 15 residues. This chain's CDR3 is CASSNRQGFADTQYF. CDR3 DNA sequence: TGTGCCAGCAGTAATAGACAGGGATTCGCAGATACGCAGTATTTT.

The table lists this clonotype with many counts. The rearrangement links TRBV19 to TRBJ2-5; 8 positions agree with TRBD2. This CDR3 has 15 amino acids. Trimming cost V 6 bases and J 1 base; bases outside gene matches: 7. CDR1 and CDR2 (germline): LNHDA, SQIVND (reference sequence). The CDR3 region is CASRTRRGGQETQYF. In nucleotides, the CDR3 is TGTGCCAGTAGAACCCGACGGGGGGGCCAAGAGACCCAGTACTTC.

Ten or more counts support this clonotype. In nucleotides, the CDR3 is TGTGCCAGCACAACTTCAGGGCTTGGCTACGAGCAGTACTTC. Translating gives CASTTSGLGYEQYF. V gene TRBV6-2 or TRBV6-3 combines with J gene TRBJ2-7; the D gene is possibly TRBD1 (5 bases). Germline loops: CDR1 MNHEY, CDR2 SVGEGT. The CDR3 consists of 14 residues. The V end was cut by 7 bases, the J end by 3 bases, with 16 bases between.

This clonotype was seen many times. The V call is TRBV20-1, the J call TRBJ2-1; 9 bases agree with TRBD2. V shed 1 base and J 7 bases; nucleotides not matched to a gene: 5. The CDR3 has 14 residues. Germline V gene data show CDR1 as DFQATT and CDR2 as SNEGSKA (reference sequence). For the CDR3, the DNA is TGCAGTGCTAGAGTCCTAGCGGGAAGTAATGAGCAGTTCTTC. Its protein product is CSARVLAGSNEQFF.

This clonotype was seen ten or more times. The V call is TRBV15, the J call TRBJ2-7; no firm D call. Germline assignment: CDR1 LNHNV and CDR2 YYDKDF (reference sequence). This CDR3 is 13 amino acids long. The ends were cut back, 4 bases at V and 2 bases at J, with 9 bases in the middle. DNA for the CDR3: TGTGCCACCAGCAACAGTGGCGCCTACGAGCAGTACTTC. It specifies CATSNSGAYEQYF.

This clonotype was detected many times. This chain uses TRBV2 with TRBJ2-7, with TRBD2 matching 11 bases. Germline V gene lookup returns CDR1 SNHLY and CDR2 FYNNEI. With 6 bases clipped from V and 3 bases from J, the junction kept 4 bases outside the gene matches. This CDR3 region has 14 residues. CDR3 loop: CASRTSGTNYEQYF. The CDR3 DNA reads as TGTGCCAGCAGGACTAGCGGGACCAACTACGAGCAGTACTTC.

This clonotype was recorded many times. The CDR3: CAYNAGGRDNEQFF. DNA for the CDR3: TGTGCCTACAACGCGGGGGGGCGGGACAATGAGCAGTTCTTC. This chain connects TRBV10-3 to TRBJ2-1; TRBD2 matches 9 bases. Germline V gene sequence: CDR1 ENHRY, CDR2 SYGVKD. CDR3 size: 14 residues. V dropped 11 bases and J dropped 5; count of bases not matched to a gene: 10.

The table lists this clonotype with a few counts. CDR3 sequence: CALGAEHTGELFF. In nucleotides, the CDR3 is TGTGCCCTGGGGGCAGAACACACCGGGGAGCTGTTTTTT. This chain links TRBV9 with TRBJ2-2, with a tentative D call TRBD1 (6 bases). The CDR3 spans 13 residues. Germline CDR1 and CDR2: SGDLS and YYNGEE. Deletions cut 10 bases from V and 3 bases from J, with 13 bases between.

As for this clonotype: Given a much more abundant clone one base away, this may be a read error. The rearrangement links TRBV6-5 to TRBJ1-5, with D possibly being TRBD1 (5 bases). The CDR3 has 13 residues. Germline CDR1 is MNHEY and CDR2 is SVGAGI. The CDR3 sequence is CASSYRDSQPRHF. CDR3 DNA: TGTGCCAGCAGTTACCGTGACAGCCAGCCCCGGCATTTT.

This clonotype was seen ten or more times. The genes are TRBV7-2 and TRBJ2-1, with D possibly TRBD2 on 5 matching bases. V was trimmed by 5 bases and J by 2 bases, leaving 19 bases between them. The germline V gene has CDR1 SGHTA and CDR2 FQGNSA. The CDR3 consists of 17 residues. The CDR3 DNA sequence: TGTGCCAGCAGCCCGGGGTTCGGACTTGCCACCTACAATGAGCAGTTCTTC. Translation gives CASSPGFGLATYNEQFF. Looking up the rest from reference TRBV7-2 and TRBJ2-1 gives the full variable domain: GAGVSQSPSNKVTEKGKDVELRCDPISGHTALYWYRQSLGQGLEFLIYFQGNSAPDKSGLPSDRFSAERTGGSVSTLTIQRTQQEDSAVYLCASSPGFGLATYNEQFFGPGTRLTVL.

In this sample, this clonotype turned up many times. Germline is not matched at one junction end, which may reflect a read error. This chain uses TRBV6-6 with TRBJ2-5, with D possibly being TRBD1 (6 bases). Germline assignment: CDR1 MNHNY and CDR2 SVGAGI (reference sequence). The CDR3 loop spans 14 amino acids. The CDR3 reads CASSDSGAGETQYF. The CDR3 nucleotides read TGTGCCAGCAGTGACTCAGGGGCTGGAGAGACCCAGTACTTC.

This clonotype appeared many times. The chain combines TRBV2 with TRBJ1-4; 8 bases are shared with TRBD1. This CDR3 region has 15 residues. Germline values: CDR1 SNHLY, CDR2 FYNNEI. V shed 2 bases, J shed 7 bases, and the junction held 6 bases outside the gene matches. In nucleotides, the CDR3 is TGTGCCAGCAGTGAACAGGGGGCAGGATTTGAAAAACTGTTTTTT. Its protein is CASSEQGAGFEKLFF.

This clonotype was seen at least ten times. The gene calls are TRBV20-1 and TRBJ2-1; TRBD1 agrees at 8 bases. Germline V gene sequence: CDR1 DFQATT, CDR2 SNEGSKA (reference sequence). V lost 2 bases and J lost 0; bases outside the gene matches: 6. This CDR3 is 16 amino acids long. CDR3 protein: CSARLQTGVSYNEQFF. CDR3 nucleotides: TGCAGTGCTAGACTTCAGACAGGGGTCTCCTACAATGAGCAGTTCTTC.

V gene TRBV7-9 combines with J gene TRBJ2-3; 7 positions match TRBD2. V shed 2 bases, J shed 11 bases, and the junction held 7 bases outside the gene matches. The CDR3 covers 13 residues. Germline V gives CDR1 SEHNR, CDR2 FQNEAQ (reference sequence). CDR3 sequence (DNA): TGTGCCAGCAGCTTATTGCTAGCGGAGATGCAGTATTTT. Translation gives CASSLLLAEMQYF.

On this clonotype itself: With a much larger clone just one base away, this may be a read error. The chain uses TRBV6-6 and TRBJ2-1; 7 nucleotides line up with TRBD1. The junction had 10 bases not matched to a gene; V was cut back by 8 bases and J by 3 bases. The length of the CDR3 is 15 residues. CDR1 is MNHNY and CDR2 is SVGAGI in the germline V gene (reference sequence). The CDR3 reads CASGDGRDSYNEQFF. The DNA for the CDR3 is TGTGCCAGCGGTGACGGCCGGGACAGCTACAATGAGCAGTTCTTC.

The V and J genes are TRBV3-1 and TRBJ1-5, with TRBD1 matching over 7 bases. With 0 bases clipped from V and 5 bases from J, the junction kept 13 bases outside the gene matches. In germline, CDR1 is LGHDT, CDR2 YNNKEL (reference sequence). The CDR3 length is 18 residues. CDR3 bases: TGTGCCAGCAGCCAAGATTGGCGTCCGACAGGGCCCTATCAGCCCCAGCATTTT. Its translation: CASSQDWRPTGPYQPQHF.

This clonotype was seen repeatedly, ten times or more. This chain connects TRBV2 to TRBJ1-6; 7 bases are shared with TRBD1. Germline V gives CDR1 SNHLY, CDR2 FYNNEI. This CDR3 is built from 15 residues. The J segment lost 8 bases and the V segment lost 6 bases, leaving 10 bases of the junction unmatched. The CDR3: CASRDADRVYSPLHF. The CDR3, as DNA: TGTGCCAGCAGAGATGCTGACAGGGTCTATTCACCCCTCCACTTT.

This clonotype has only a few counts. The V and J genes are TRBV27 and TRBJ2-5; D is perhaps TRBD1 (5 bases). CDR3 length: 14 amino acids. Trimming left V 3 bases short and J 5 bases short, with 13 bases between. Germline CDR1 is MNHEY and CDR2 is SMNVEV (reference sequence). Here the CDR3 reads CASSLSHRLETQYF. The DNA for the CDR3 is TGTGCCAGCAGTTTGTCCCACAGGCTTGAGACCCAGTACTTC.

This clonotype has at least ten counts. The chain couples TRBV7-9 to TRBJ1-6, with D perhaps TRBD1 (6 bases). Germline V gene lookup returns CDR1 SEHNR and CDR2 FQNEAQ (reference sequence). The CDR3 is 14 amino acids. V dropped 5 bases and J dropped 13 bases, with 18 bases sitting between them. The CDR3 DNA is TGTGCCAGCAGCCCACCTGGGGGCGTCGAGCCCCTCCACTTT. As protein: CASSPPGGVEPLHF.

At least ten counts were recorded for this clonotype. This chain connects TRBV6-1 to TRBJ2-7, with TRBD2 matching 7 bases. CDR1 and CDR2 from the germline V gene are MNHNS and SASEGT. V shed 5 bases and J 0 bases; nucleotides not matched to a gene: 7. This CDR3 has 15 residues. CDR3 loop: CASSLRTSPSYEQYF. The CDR3 bases are TGTGCCAGCAGTCTACGGACTAGTCCCTCCTACGAGCAGTACTTC.

This clonotype was counted many times. This chain connects TRBV4-1 to TRBJ1-4; TRBD1 agrees at 7 bases. This CDR3 contains 15 residues. The V segment lost 3 bases and the J segment 8 bases; nucleotides outside the gene matches: 9. Per the germline V gene, CDR1 is MGHRA and CDR2 is YSYEKL. CDR3 coding DNA: TGCGCCAGCAGCCAGTCGGGAGGGGGCGCAGAAAAACTGTTTTTT. Translation gives CASSQSGGGAEKLFF.

This clonotype has more than one count but fewer than ten. This chain links TRBV3-1 with TRBJ1-2; TRBD1 is a possible D gene (6 bases). There are 14 residues in the CDR3. Germline CDR1 LGHDT, CDR2 YNNKEL (reference sequence). V was clipped by 5 bases and J by 4 bases, with 14 bases between them. In nucleotides, the CDR3 is TGTGCCAGCAGCGCAACCGGACAGACCTATGGCTACACCTTC. It encodes CASSATGQTYGYTF.

This clonotype was observed many times. The chain links TRBV3-1 to TRBJ2-7; tentatively, D is TRBD1 (5 bases). This CDR3 is 16 amino acids long. The germline CDR1 and CDR2 sequences are LGHDT and YNNKEL (reference sequence). V was clipped by 0 bases and J by 6 bases, with 18 bases between them. CDR3 sequence: CASSQDWGPPPGEQYF. The CDR3 DNA reads as TGTGCCAGCAGCCAAGATTGGGGCCCCCCGCCGGGCGAGCAGTACTTC.

The chain links TRBV27 to TRBJ2-3, with D perhaps TRBD2 (6 bases). Germline V gene lookup returns CDR1 MNHEY and CDR2 SMNVEV (reference sequence). This CDR3 comprises 15 residues. V lost 2 bases to trimming and J lost 3 bases, with 12 bases between them. This CDR3 reads CASSLRGIETDTQYF. For the CDR3, the DNA is TGTGCCAGCAGTTTACGGGGGATAGAAACAGATACGCAGTATTTT.

This clonotype was seen just once. An end of the junction does not agree with germline; a read error may underlie this. The chain uses TRBV20-1 and TRBJ2-3; the match to TRBD2 covers 11 bases. This CDR3 comprises 15 residues. In germline, CDR1 is DFQATT, CDR2 SNEGSKA (reference sequence). The CDR3 loop reads CSANRSGGAADTQYF. The CDR3 DNA reads TGCAGTGCTAATCGTAGCGGGGGGGCGGCAGATACACAGTATTTT.

This clonotype was counted many times. V is TRBV18 and J is TRBJ1-2; D possibly corresponds to TRBD1 (5 bases). Per germline, CDR1 KGHSH and CDR2 LQKENI. Trimming removed 0 bases from V and 6 bases from J, with 8 bases in between. The CDR3 has 13 amino acids. The CDR3 here is CASSPPGGHGYTF. CDR3 bases: TGTGCCAGCTCACCACCGGGGGGACATGGCTACACCTTC. The full variable domain, with the rest looked up from reference TRBV18 and TRBJ1-2, is NAGVMQNPRHLVRRRGQEARLRCSPMKGHSHVYWYRQLPEEGLKFMVYLQKENIIDESGMPKERFSAEFPKEGPSILRIQQVVRGDSAAYFCASSPPGGHGYTFGSGTRLTVV.

This clonotype appeared many times. The chain carries TRBV12-3 or TRBV12-4 and TRBJ1-6; TRBD1 is a possible D gene (6 bases). Trimming stripped 3 bases from V and 8 bases from J, with 8 bases between. The CDR3 consists of 13 residues. DNA for the CDR3: TGTGCCAGCAGTTTTGGGACATATTCACCCCTCCACTTT. This translates into CASSFGTYSPLHF.

Comments on this clonotype: The junction differs from germline at one of its ends, possibly a read error. V is TRBV4-2 and J is TRBJ1-6, with TRBD1 matching over 8 bases. Per the germline V gene, CDR1 is LGHNA and CDR2 is YNFKEQ. The CDR3 spans 16 residues. The CDR3 loop reads CASGQARTGQFSPLHF. The CDR3 region has the DNA TGTGCCAGCGGCCAAGCCCGGACAGGGCAGTTTTCACCCCTCCACTTC.

This clonotype was found a few times. This may be a read error, as it is one base from a much larger clone. The chain carries TRBV2 and TRBJ1-2, with D uncertain. Germline V gene data show CDR1 as SNHLY and CDR2 as FYNNEI. CDR3 size: 11 residues. The CDR3 coding sequence is TGTGTCAGCAGTGAAAGCTATGGCTACACCTTC. The encoded protein is CVSSESYGYTF.

This clonotype was seen at least ten times. V is TRBV7-6 and J is TRBJ2-2; D gene unclear. Between the trimmed V and J ends, which lost 1 base and 2 bases, there was a span of 8 bases. Per the germline V gene, CDR1 is SGHVS and CDR2 is FNYEAQ. The CDR3 loop spans 15 amino acids. The CDR3 coding sequence is TGTGCCAGCAGCTTAGAACGGACCAACACCGGGGAGCTGTTTTTT. Translated, it gives CASSLERTNTGELFF.